Included here is one TCR beta chain sequence, with context. Its antigen is not identified. Profiling relied on immunoSEQ multiplex PCR, and the TCRdb table lists in-frame clones only, not all of them. The sample contains more than 70,000 clones, roughly 77% of which appear only once. V lost 6 bases, J lost 3 bases, and 7 bases stayed unmatched. The germline V gene encodes CDR1 SNHLY and CDR2 FYNNEI. CDR3 size: 16 residues. The sample originates from a study of cytotoxic CD8 clonotypes in ibrutinib-treated CLL. Across the study: Across samples, productive templates numbered about 280,000 and productive rearrangements reached around 98,000 on average.

Study-wide points: Clonality increased with ibrutinib response but returned toward baseline at progression.

This TCR was sampled from a human donor with chronic lymphocytic leukemia. The rearrangement uses TRBV2 and TRBJ2-5, with TRBD2 matching over 13 bases. This material consisted of PBMCs, taken after 12 months of ibrutinib treatment. The CDR3 here is CASSRGGLAGKETQYF. CDR3 DNA sequence: TGTGCCAGCAGCCGCGGGGGACTAGCGGGGAAAGAGACCCAGTACTTC.